The 26 T cell receptor beta chains below were found in one sample sequenced in a study of cytomegalovirus exposure and HLA in healthy donors. The PCR contained 60 Vbeta and 13 Jbeta primers. Data came from immunoSEQ multiplex PCR; TCRdb stores just in-frame clones and leaves some out. The sample has some 170,000 clones; roughly 70% are singletons. What was sequenced was PBMCs. The receptors were sampled from a woman aged 50 to 60 in good health and CMV-seropositive.

This chain connects TRBV9 to TRBJ2-2, with a weak D call TRBD1 (5 bases). The CDR3 runs 13 residues. V lost 3 bases and J 6 bases, leaving 9 bases between the germline ends. Germline-derived CDR1 and CDR2 are SGDLS and YYNGEE. CDR3 DNA: TGTGCCAGCAGCGAAGTAGGGGCCGGGGAGCTGTTTTTT. Translating it yields CASSEVGAGELFF.

The chain combines TRBV18 with TRBJ2-3; TRBD2 matches at 10 bases. Trimming cost V 3 bases and J 5 bases; bases outside gene matches: 5. The CDR3 totals 15 residues. Germline CDR1 and CDR2: KGHSH and LQKENI. The CDR3, as DNA: TGTGCCAGCTCACCTAGCGGGGGGCAAATAGATACGCAGTATTTT. The encoded protein is CASSPSGGQIDTQYF. Together with reference TRBV18 and TRBJ2-3, the CDR3 gives the full variable domain: NAGVMQNPRHLVRRRGQEARLRCSPMKGHSHVYWYRQLPEEGLKFMVYLQKENIIDESGMPKERFSAEFPKEGPSILRIQQVVRGDSAAYFCASSPSGGQIDTQYFGPGTRLTVL.

V is TRBV2 and J is TRBJ2-4; tentatively, D is TRBD1 (7 bases). CDR1 is SNHLY and CDR2 is FYNNEI in the germline V gene. Trimming shortened V by 3 bases and J by 5 bases, and 11 bases separated the two germline ends. The CDR3 consists of 14 residues. DNA for the CDR3: TGTGCCAGCAGTGACCAGGGGGGAGAAAACATTCAGTACTTC. Protein: CASSDQGGENIQYF. The variable domain in full, with the rest retrieved from reference TRBV2 and TRBJ2-4, is EPEVTQTPSHQVTQMGQEVILRCVPISNHLYFYWYRQILGQKVEFLVSFYNNEISEKSEIFDDQFSVERPDGSNFTLKIRSTKLEDSAMYFCASSDQGGENIQYFGAGTRLSVL.

This chain connects TRBV6-1 to TRBJ1-6; no definite D call. The V end lost 4 bases, the J end lost 9 bases, and 10 bases lay between the germline ends. Germline lookup yields CDR1 MNHNS and CDR2 SASEGT. The CDR3 has 13 residues. In DNA, the CDR3 is TGTGCCAGCAGTGCCCCCGGGGTTTCACCCCTCCACTTT. Translating gives CASSAPGVSPLHF.

This clone has a handful of counts. The V and J genes are TRBV4-1 and TRBJ1-6, with 7 bases aligning to TRBD1. Germline lookup yields CDR1 MGHRA and CDR2 YSYEKL. The V segment lost 3 bases and the J segment 9 bases; nucleotides outside the gene matches: 5. This CDR3 has 14 amino acids. The CDR3 protein is CASSHLGTVSPLHF. CDR3 coding DNA: TGCGCCAGCAGCCACCTCGGGACAGTTTCACCCCTCCACTTT.

This clone was picked up a small number of times. V and J are TRBV11-2 and TRBJ2-1, with 7 positions matching TRBD2. V lost 6 bases, J lost 4 bases, and 12 bases stayed unmatched. The germline V gene has CDR1 SGHAT and CDR2 FQNNGV. This CDR3 is built from 16 residues. The CDR3, as DNA: TGTGCCAGCAGTCCGTTGCCCGGCGGGGGTTACAATGAGCAGTTCTTC. This codes for CASSPLPGGGYNEQFF.

The CDR3, as DNA: TGCGCCAGCAAGTTCAGTGCTTCCGGGGAGCTGTTTTTT. Translated, it gives CASKFSASGELFF. The chain combines TRBV5-1 with TRBJ2-2; D is ambiguous. The V end lost 6 bases, the J end lost 6 bases, and 12 bases lay between the germline ends. The CDR3 covers 13 residues. Germline V CDR1 and CDR2: SGHRS, YFSETQ.

The chain links TRBV2 to TRBJ2-1; TRBD2 might be the D (5 bases). Germline CDR1 is SNHLY and CDR2 is FYNNEI. Trimming shortened V by 7 bases and J by 1 base, and 14 bases separated the two germline ends. This CDR3 has 15 amino acids. In DNA form, the CDR3 reads TGTGCCAGCATTAAGGAGGCAGAGTCCTACAATGAGCAGTTCTTC. It is translated as CASIKEAESYNEQFF.

The rearrangement joins TRBV9 to TRBJ1-4, with 7 bases aligning to TRBD1. CDR3 length: 15 residues. Trimming at V came to 3 bases and at J to 5 bases, leaving 7 bases not matched to a gene. CDR1 SGDLS and CDR2 YYNGEE come from the germline V gene. CDR3 bases: TGTGCCAGCAGCGCCTTCTCGGGACAGAATGAAAAACTGTTTTTT. It specifies CASSAFSGQNEKLFF.

The chain combines TRBV6-6 with TRBJ2-3; D is undetermined. V lost 6 bases to trimming and J lost 2 bases, with 9 bases between them. Germline V gives CDR1 MNHNY, CDR2 SVGAGI (reference sequence). This CDR3 has 13 amino acids. The CDR3 loop is CASSEQLTDTQYF. CDR3 nucleotides: TGTGCCAGCAGCGAACAGCTCACAGATACGCAGTATTTT.

This chain links TRBV5-1 with TRBJ1-3, with TRBD1 matching over 7 bases. Germline V gene sequence: CDR1 SGHRS, CDR2 YFSETQ. The J segment lost 4 bases and the V segment lost 1 base, leaving 2 bases of the junction unmatched. The CDR3 loop spans 14 amino acids. This chain's CDR3 is CASSLTGVGNTIYF. DNA of the CDR3: TGCGCCAGCAGCTTGACAGGGGTAGGAAACACCATATATTTT.

The chain uses TRBV29-1 and TRBJ1-1; D unresolved. The germline CDR1 and CDR2 sequences are SQVTM and ANQGSEA. Trimming removed 5 bases from V and 3 bases from J, with 13 bases in between. The CDR3 length is 13 residues. The CDR3, as DNA: TGCAGCGTTAACGAACAGAGGGACACTGAAGCTTTCTTT. Encoded protein: CSVNEQRDTEAFF.

J is TRBJ1-1 and V is TRBV29-1; 8 bases match TRBD1. Losses at the gene ends were 4 bases for V and 2 bases for J; bases not matched to a gene: 3. Per germline, CDR1 SQVTM and CDR2 ANQGSEA. The CDR3 length is 13 residues. The DNA of the CDR3 is TGCAGCGTTGTTGGGACAGGCAACACTGAAGCTTTCTTT. Translated: CSVVGTGNTEAFF.

The chain combines TRBV11-3 with TRBJ2-7, with 8 bases lining up with TRBD1. The V segment lost 0 bases and the J segment 5 bases; nucleotides outside the gene matches: 3. The CDR3 runs 14 residues. The V gene's germline CDR1 is SGHNT and CDR2 YENEEA. CDR3 in DNA: TGTGCCAGCAGCTTAGATAAGGACAGGGACGAGCAGTACTTC. Amino acid sequence: CASSLDKDRDEQYF.

Here the CDR3 reads CASSLRSGGVVKETQYF. The CDR3 bases are TGTGCCAGCAGCTTACGGAGCGGGGGGGTAGTAAAAGAGACCCAGTACTTC. The V call is TRBV7-9, the J call TRBJ2-5; 10 positions agree with TRBD2. The CDR3 has 17 amino acids. Germline V lookup: CDR1 SEHNR, CDR2 FQNEAQ (reference sequence). V was clipped by 2 bases and J by 3 bases; unmatched bases: 9.

The chain employs TRBV2 and TRBJ1-1; perhaps TRBD1 as D (5 bases). Germline V lookup: CDR1 SNHLY, CDR2 FYNNEI. The CDR3 contains 15 residues. The V gene lost 8 bases and the J gene lost 5 bases, with 21 bases spanning the gap. DNA for the CDR3: TGTGCCAGCTCACGTGAAGGAGGGGTGGGGACTGAAGCTTTCTTT. Translation gives CASSREGGVGTEAFF.

This clone was detected only a few times. The V gene is TRBV5-1, the J gene TRBJ1-2; D uncertain. The CDR3 extends over 12 amino acids. From germline, CDR1 is SGHRS and CDR2 YFSETQ. V lost 0 bases, J lost 5 bases, and 5 bases lay in between. In DNA form, the CDR3 reads TGCGCCAGCAGCTTGGACAGATATGGCTACACCTTC. It codes for CASSLDRYGYTF.

The chain employs TRBV7-2 and TRBJ2-1; TRBD2 aligns across 7 bases. V dropped 1 base and J dropped 7; count of bases not matched to a gene: 10. The CDR3 is 16 residues long. Germline CDR1 reads SGHTA; CDR2 reads FQGNSA. CDR3 nucleotide sequence: TGTGCCAGCAGCTTAGTTACGGGGGGAGGAGGGAATGAGCAGTTCTTC. Translating it yields CASSLVTGGGGNEQFF.

This clone was seen once. The chain employs TRBV10-3 and TRBJ1-3, with D possibly matching TRBD1 (5 bases). The ends were cut back, 0 bases at V and 0 bases at J, with 9 bases in the middle. Germline V CDR1 and CDR2: ENHRY, SYGVKD. The CDR3 is made up of 16 amino acids. CDR3 loop: CAISESTGHSGNTIYF. The CDR3 nucleotides are TGTGCCATCAGTGAGTCGACCGGACACTCTGGAAACACCATATATTTT.

This chain links TRBV5-5 with TRBJ2-3; 7 nucleotides align to TRBD2. V trimming: 2 bases; J trimming: 1 base; junction bases outside the gene matches: 4. There are 15 residues in the CDR3. Germline-derived CDR1 and CDR2 are SGHKS and YYEKEE (reference sequence). Written as DNA, the CDR3 is TGTGCCAGCAGCTTCGGGGGGACCCGCACAGATACGCAGTATTTT. It translates to CASSFGGTRTDTQYF.

CDR3 amino acids: CSVDGQGYEQYF. The DNA of the CDR3 is TGCAGCGTTGATGGACAGGGCTACGAGCAGTACTTC. V usage is TRBV29-1 and J usage is TRBJ2-7; 8 bases match TRBD1. CDR1 SQVTM and CDR2 ANQGSEA come from the germline V gene. V shed 3 bases and J 3 bases; nucleotides not matched to a gene: 1. The CDR3 is 12 residues long.

The chain is built from TRBV7-7 and TRBJ2-2, with D tentatively TRBD2 (6 bases). Germline CDR1 reads SSHAT; CDR2 reads FNYEAQ (reference sequence). The CDR3 runs 13 residues. The V end was cut by 3 bases, the J end by 6 bases, with 8 bases between. The CDR3 DNA sequence: TGTGCCAGCAGCTTTAGCGGTTCCGGGGAGCTGTTTTTT. This codes for CASSFSGSGELFF.

On this clone: Other DNA sequences of this sample code for an identical CDR3. The chain has TRBV5-1 and TRBJ1-4; 7 bases line up with TRBD1. Trimming cost V 5 bases and J 7 bases; bases outside gene matches: 8. Germline CDR1 and CDR2: SGHRS and YFSETQ. The CDR3 runs to 14 residues. The CDR3 sequence: CASSLQGFGEKLFF. As DNA, the CDR3 is TGCGCCAGCAGTCTACAGGGGTTTGGTGAAAAACTGTTTTTT.

The chain employs TRBV2 and TRBJ1-5, with D possibly being TRBD1 (5 bases). Germline V gene data show CDR1 as SNHLY and CDR2 as FYNNEI. The CDR3 covers 13 residues. The V end was cut by 5 bases, the J end by 5 bases, with 10 bases between. The CDR3 sequence: CASSSRVDQPQHF. The DNA of the CDR3 is TGTGCCAGCAGTTCCAGGGTGGATCAGCCCCAGCATTTT.

This chain links TRBV6-5 with TRBJ2-7; weak D call: TRBD2 (7 bases). Germline CDR1 reads MNHEY; CDR2 reads SVGAGI. There are 14 residues in the CDR3. The V end lost 6 bases, the J end lost 6 bases, and 18 bases lay between the germline ends. CDR3 DNA: TGTGCCAGCAGACGCCTAGGGGGGGCTAGCGAGCAGTACTTC. It translates to CASRRLGGASEQYF.

This clone has just a few counts. The chain recombines TRBV2 with TRBJ1-1; D unclear. With 3 bases removed from V and 10 bases from J, the gap between germline ends came to 15 bases. Germline V gene data show CDR1 as SNHLY and CDR2 as FYNNEI. This CDR3 region has 13 residues. CDR3 nucleotides: TGTGCCAGCAGTGATCGGGATGAGGGCGGAGCTTTCTTT. Its translation is CASSDRDEGGAFF.